This TCR beta chain was obtained from a study of lymphopenia after photon versus proton radiotherapy. Looked up from germline, CDR1 is MGHRA and CDR2 is YSYEKL. The ends were cut back, 2 bases at V and 3 bases at J, with 14 bases in the middle. The CDR3 loop spans 16 amino acids. Study observations and caveats: After the lymphocyte nadir, photon-treated repertoires showed oligoclonal expansion, especially of CD8+ Temra cells.

About this clone itself: Its antigen remains unknown.

The repertoire was sequenced with immunoSEQ multiplex PCR; TCRdb's copy has only in-frame clones and lacks some. The sample shows 50,000 to 70,000 clones, 87% of them seen only once. The chain couples TRBV4-1 to TRBJ2-1; D might be TRBD1 or TRBD2, each matching 6 bases. Sequencing used peripheral blood, obtained from a patient treated with proton-based radiotherapy. The source is an older man with esophageal cancer. The DNA of the CDR3 is TGCGCCAGCAGCCAACCAGGACGGGGGCTCTACAATGAGCAGTTCTTC. Residues: CASSQPGRGLYNEQFF.